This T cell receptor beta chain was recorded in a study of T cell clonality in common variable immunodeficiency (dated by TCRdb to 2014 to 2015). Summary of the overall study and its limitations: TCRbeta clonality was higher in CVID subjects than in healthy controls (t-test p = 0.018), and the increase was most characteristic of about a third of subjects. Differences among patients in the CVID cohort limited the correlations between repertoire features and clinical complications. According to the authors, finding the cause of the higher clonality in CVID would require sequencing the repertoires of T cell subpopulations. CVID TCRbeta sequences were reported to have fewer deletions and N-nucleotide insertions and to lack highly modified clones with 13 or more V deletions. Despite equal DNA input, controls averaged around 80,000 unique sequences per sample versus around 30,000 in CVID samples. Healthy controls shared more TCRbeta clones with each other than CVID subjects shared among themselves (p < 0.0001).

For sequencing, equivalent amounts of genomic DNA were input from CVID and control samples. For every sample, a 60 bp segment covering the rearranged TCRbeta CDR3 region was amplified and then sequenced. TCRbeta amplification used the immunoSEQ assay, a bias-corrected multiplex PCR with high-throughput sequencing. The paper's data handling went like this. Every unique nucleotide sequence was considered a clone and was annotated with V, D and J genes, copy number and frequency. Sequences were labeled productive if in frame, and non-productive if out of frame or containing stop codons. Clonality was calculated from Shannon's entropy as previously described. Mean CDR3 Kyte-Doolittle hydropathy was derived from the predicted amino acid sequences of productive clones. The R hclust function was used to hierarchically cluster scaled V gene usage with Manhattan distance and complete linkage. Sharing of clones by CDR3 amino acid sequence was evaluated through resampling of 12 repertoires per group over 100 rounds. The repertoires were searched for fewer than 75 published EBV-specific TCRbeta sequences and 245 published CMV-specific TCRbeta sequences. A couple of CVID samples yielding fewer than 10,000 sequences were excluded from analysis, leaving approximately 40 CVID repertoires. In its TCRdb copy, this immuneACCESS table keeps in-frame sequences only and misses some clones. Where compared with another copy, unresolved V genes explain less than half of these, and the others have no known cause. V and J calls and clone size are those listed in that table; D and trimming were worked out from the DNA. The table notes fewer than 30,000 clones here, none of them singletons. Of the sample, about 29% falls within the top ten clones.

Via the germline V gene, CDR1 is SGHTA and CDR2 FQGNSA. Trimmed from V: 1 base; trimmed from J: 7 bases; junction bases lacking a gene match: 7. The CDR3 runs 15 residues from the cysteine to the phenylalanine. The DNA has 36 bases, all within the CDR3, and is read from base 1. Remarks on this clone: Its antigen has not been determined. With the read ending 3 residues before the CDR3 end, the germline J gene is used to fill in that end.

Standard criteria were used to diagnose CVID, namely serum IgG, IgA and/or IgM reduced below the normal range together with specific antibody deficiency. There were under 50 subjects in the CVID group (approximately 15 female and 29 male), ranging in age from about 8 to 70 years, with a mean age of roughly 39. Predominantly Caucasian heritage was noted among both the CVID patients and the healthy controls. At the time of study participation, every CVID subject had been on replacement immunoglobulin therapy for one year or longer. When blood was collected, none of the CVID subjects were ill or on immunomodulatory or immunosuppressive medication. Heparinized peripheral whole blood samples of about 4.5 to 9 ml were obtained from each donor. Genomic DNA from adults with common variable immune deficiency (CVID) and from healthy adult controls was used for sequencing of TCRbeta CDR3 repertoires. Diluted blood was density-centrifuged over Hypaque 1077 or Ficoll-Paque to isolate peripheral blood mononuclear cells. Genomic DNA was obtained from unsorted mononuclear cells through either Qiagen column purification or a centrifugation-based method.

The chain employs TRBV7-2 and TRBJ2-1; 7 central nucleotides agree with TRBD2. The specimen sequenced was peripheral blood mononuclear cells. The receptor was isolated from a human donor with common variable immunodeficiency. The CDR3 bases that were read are TGTGCCAGCAGCTTAGTGTGGGGGGGTAAGAATGAG. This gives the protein CASSLVWGGKNE. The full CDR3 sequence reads CASSLVWGGKNEQFF.